The 15 T cell receptor beta chains below were found in one sample sequenced in a study of shared clonotypes between healthy human individuals. Profiling relied on immunoSEQ multiplex PCR, and the TCRdb table lists in-frame clones only, not all of them. In the table there are around 2,000,000 clones, roughly 94% of which are singletons. Naive-designated CD8 cells lacked CD45RO, were positively enriched for CCR7, and omitted terminally differentiated effector memory CD45RA+ cells. The specimen was naive CD8+ T cells sorted from blood. The origin of the receptors is a young man in good health.

Remarks on this clone: Other DNA sequences in this sample translate to the same CDR3. V and J are TRBV30 and TRBJ1-5; D is uncertain. The CDR3 has 15 amino acids. Germline loops: CDR1 GTSNPN, CDR2 SVGIG (reference sequence). The V end lost 0 bases, the J end lost 0 bases, and 9 bases lay between the germline ends. This CDR3 reads CAWSVGGHSNQPQHF. The CDR3 DNA sequence: TGTGCCTGGAGTGTGGGAGGTCATAGCAATCAGCCCCAGCATTTT.

This chain links TRBV6-5 with TRBJ2-5; no reliable D call. The CDR3 is 13 residues long. V lost 3 bases and J 0 bases, leaving 5 bases between the germline ends. From germline, CDR1 is MNHEY and CDR2 SVGAGI. CDR3 DNA sequence: TGTGCCAGCAGTTATCAGTACCAAGAGACCCAGTACTTC. This encodes CASSYQYQETQYF.

This chain links TRBV7-9 with TRBJ2-1, with 8 nucleotides matching TRBD1. CDR1 is SEHNR, CDR2 FQNEAQ, per germline (reference sequence). Trimming at V came to 1 base and at J to 0 bases, leaving 2 bases not matched to a gene. This CDR3 region has 16 residues. The CDR3 spells CASSLVGQGSYNEQFF. CDR3 DNA sequence: TGTGCCAGCAGCTTAGTCGGACAGGGCTCCTACAATGAGCAGTTCTTC.

The V and J genes are TRBV27 and TRBJ2-3; 7 bases are shared with TRBD2. The CDR3 totals 14 residues. V gave up 2 bases and J gave up 2 bases; unmatched junction bases: 1. Germline CDR1 is MNHEY and CDR2 is SMNVEV (reference sequence). The CDR3: CASSLAGVTDTQYF. For the CDR3, the DNA is TGTGCCAGCAGTTTAGCGGGAGTCACAGATACGCAGTATTTT.

The V and J genes are TRBV28 and TRBJ2-2; 7 bases line up with TRBD1. The length of the CDR3 is 17 residues. Germline CDR1 MDHEN, CDR2 SYDVKM. V lost 6 bases, J lost 5 bases, and 15 bases stayed unmatched. DNA for the CDR3: TGTGCCAGCAGCCTCCCCCTCGACAGGGCGAGGACCGGGGAGCTGTTTTTT. Translation: CASSLPLDRARTGELFF.

This chain joins TRBV5-1 and TRBJ1-2; no clear D gene. V dropped 0 bases and J dropped 0 bases, with 9 bases sitting between them. CDR1 is SGHRS, CDR2 YFSETQ, per germline. The CDR3 runs 15 residues. CDR3 nucleotide sequence: TGCGCCAGCAGCTTGGGGGTGCCCACTAACTATGGCTACACCTTC. Protein: CASSLGVPTNYGYTF.

This chain links TRBV5-5 with TRBJ2-7, with a possible D match to TRBD1 (6 bases). Between the trimmed V and J ends, which lost 0 bases and 1 base, there was a span of 14 bases. The CDR3 is 16 residues long. Germline assignment: CDR1 SGHKS and CDR2 YYEKEE (reference sequence). The CDR3 coding sequence is TGTGCCAGCAGCTTGGCCTGGGGGCAGGGTTCCTACGAGCAGTACTTC. This sequence encodes CASSLAWGQGSYEQYF.

Of note for this clone: This same CDR3 is encoded by further DNA sequences in the sample. The CDR3 sequence: CASSGTSGSTDTQYF. The CDR3, as DNA: TGTGCCAGCAGTGGAACTAGCGGGAGCACAGATACGCAGTATTTT. The J gene is TRBJ2-3, the V gene TRBV2; TRBD2 agrees at 9 bases. Germline loops: CDR1 SNHLY, CDR2 FYNNEI. Trimming at V came to 4 bases and at J to 0 bases, leaving 2 bases not matched to a gene. The length of the CDR3 is 15 residues.

This sequence joins TRBV5-1 and TRBJ2-7; the D gene is possibly TRBD1 (5 bases). The CDR3 is made up of 16 amino acids. V lost 3 bases to trimming and J lost 3 bases, with 19 bases between them. CDR1 is SGHRS, CDR2 YFSETQ, per germline. This chain's CDR3 is CASSSELGAPNYEQYF. The CDR3 DNA is TGCGCCAGCAGCTCCGAGCTAGGGGCCCCAAACTACGAGCAGTACTTC.

CDR3 sequence reads: CASSPTGGAMNTEAFF. The CDR3 DNA sequence: TGTGCCAGCAGCCCTACAGGGGGCGCCATGAACACTGAAGCTTTCTTT. The chain joins TRBV7-9 to TRBJ1-1, with TRBD1 identical over 9 bases. The germline V gene has CDR1 SEHNR and CDR2 FQNEAQ (reference sequence). Trimming cost V 5 bases and J 0 bases; bases outside gene matches: 7. The CDR3 runs 16 residues.

Turning to this clone: Different DNA sequences within this sample yield the same CDR3. V usage is TRBV7-9 and J usage is TRBJ1-1; D gene ambiguous. V was shortened by 1 base and J by 1 base, with 10 bases between the two germline ends. The germline V gene encodes CDR1 SEHNR and CDR2 FQNEAQ (reference sequence). The CDR3 is 15 residues long. CDR3 in amino acids: CASSLVLGSNTEAFF. In DNA, the CDR3 is TGTGCCAGCAGCTTAGTCTTGGGCTCGAACACTGAAGCTTTCTTT.

This chain uses TRBV5-1 with TRBJ2-1, with unresolved D. This CDR3 contains 15 residues. Germline-derived CDR1 and CDR2 are SGHRS and YFSETQ. Trimming removed 4 bases from V and 0 bases from J, with 11 bases in between. CDR3 region: CASSPLGFSYNEQFF. In DNA, the CDR3 is TGCGCCAGCAGCCCCCTCGGGTTCTCCTACAATGAGCAGTTCTTC.

This sequence joins TRBV5-1 and TRBJ2-2, with 8 bases matching TRBD1. This CDR3 spans 14 amino acids. Germline assignment: CDR1 SGHRS and CDR2 YFSETQ. V lost 4 bases to trimming and J lost 7 bases; unmatched junction nucleotides: 6. The CDR3, as DNA: TGCGCCAGCAGCCGACAGGGGTCGAACGGGGAGCTGTTTTTT. Amino acids: CASSRQGSNGELFF.

A remark on this clone: Other DNA sequences within the sample encode an identical CDR3. J is TRBJ2-7 and V is TRBV2; TRBD2 might be the D (6 bases). This CDR3 comprises 12 residues. In germline, CDR1 is SNHLY, CDR2 FYNNEI. V was cut by 6 bases and J by 0 bases, with 6 bases left in between. CDR3 amino acids: CASSGSSYEQYF. The CDR3 DNA is TGTGCCAGCAGCGGGAGCTCCTACGAGCAGTACTTC.

The chain combines TRBV9 with TRBJ1-5; possibly TRBD1 for D (6 bases). The CDR3 has 13 residues. With 2 bases removed from V and 9 bases from J, the gap between germline ends came to 12 bases. Germline CDR1 SGDLS, CDR2 YYNGEE. The CDR3: CASSVSDSPPQHF. The CDR3 DNA reads as TGTGCCAGCAGCGTCTCGGACAGTCCGCCCCAGCATTTT.